Following are 25 T cell receptor beta chains from one sample sequenced in a study of PD-1 blockade in classical Hodgkin lymphoma (dated by TCRdb to 2020 to 2021). What the time point label conveys for this sample: cycle 4 day 1 (C4D1), after less than 7 weeks of nivolumab. Every trial patient had relapsed following autologous stem cell transplantation, and prior brentuximab vedotin exposure was what differed among cohorts A, B and C. Receptors were amplified or captured by the immunoSEQ multiplex PCR assay. TCRdb stores this immuneACCESS table with in-frame sequences only. Part of the clones is absent; in the studies checked, under half of the shortfall reflects unresolved V genes, and no reason is known for the rest. The sample table records approximately 100,000 clones; about 83% of these occur just once. Approximately 15% of the sample belongs to the ten largest clones. The sequences come from peripheral blood mononuclear cells (PBMCs), collected before the fourth cycle of nivolumab. The source of these receptors is a human donor with classical Hodgkin lymphoma.

The V and J genes are TRBV6-6 and TRBJ1-5; D remains unclear. Trimming removed 6 bases from V and 8 bases from J, with 14 bases in between. The CDR3 is 13 residues long. CDR1 and CDR2 from the germline V gene are MNHNY and SVGAGI (reference sequence). CDR3 protein: CASSRPGGEPQHF. The DNA of the CDR3 is TGTGCCAGCAGCCGCCCGGGCGGGGAGCCCCAGCATTTT.

Written as DNA, the CDR3 is TGTGCCAGTAGTATAGGAGGGGGAGGGCCATCGGGTGAGCAGTTCTTC. It specifies CASSIGGGGPSGEQFF. V is TRBV19 and J is TRBJ2-1; maybe TRBD2 (7 bases). This CDR3 has 16 amino acids. V dropped 1 base and J dropped 9 bases, with 19 bases sitting between them. CDR1 is LNHDA, CDR2 SQIVND, per germline (reference sequence).

Note on this clone: Compared with germline, one end of the junction differs, possibly owing to a read error. For the CDR3, the DNA is TGTGCCAGCAGCCACCCCCGGGTCGGGGGCAGGCTCTTC. It specifies CASSHPRVGGRLF. The chain uses TRBV7-2 and TRBJ2-1, with D perhaps given as TRBD1 or TRBD2 (6 bases each). The CDR3 covers 13 residues. In germline, CDR1 is SGHTA, CDR2 FQGNSA. Full variable domain (outside the CDR3, taken from reference TRBV7-2 and TRBJ2-1): GAGVSQSPSNKVTEKGKDVELRCDPISGHTALYWYRQSLGQGLEFLIYFQGNSAPDKSGLPSDRFSAERTGGSVSTLTIQRTQQEDSAVYLCASSHPRVGGRLFGPGTRLTVL.

The chain links TRBV27 to TRBJ2-1, with D perhaps matching TRBD2 (6 bases). Deletions cut 3 bases from V and 8 bases from J, with 11 bases between. The CDR3 is made up of 13 amino acids. CDR1 is MNHEY and CDR2 is SMNVEV in the germline V gene (reference sequence). The CDR3 bases are TGTGCCAGCAGTTTTTATCGGGAGCATGAGCAGTTCTTC. This codes for CASSFYREHEQFF.

The genes are TRBV4-3 and TRBJ2-4; perhaps TRBD1 as D (5 bases). V gave up 0 bases and J gave up 2 bases, with 8 bases separating them. The germline gives CDR1 LGHNA, CDR2 YSLEER. There are 15 residues in the CDR3. The CDR3 loop reads CASSQEQGTKNIQYF. In nucleotides, the CDR3 is TGCGCCAGCAGCCAAGAGCAGGGCACCAAAAACATTCAGTACTTC.

This clone has a single count. V gene TRBV28 combines with J gene TRBJ1-2, with 9 bases that match TRBD1. This CDR3 region has 15 residues. Per the germline V gene, CDR1 is MDHEN and CDR2 is SYDVKM. V shed 5 bases and J 4 bases; nucleotides not matched to a gene: 8. DNA of the CDR3: TGTGCCAGCAGTAGCACGGGACAGGGTTTCTATGGCTACACCTTC. Its protein is CASSSTGQGFYGYTF.

The genes are TRBV7-3 and TRBJ1-1, with 12 bases lining up with TRBD1. Per the germline V gene, CDR1 is SGHTA and CDR2 is FQGTGA. With 5 bases clipped from V and 5 bases from J, the junction kept 12 bases outside the gene matches. This CDR3 has 17 residues. The CDR3 loop reads CASSPGTGGARGTEAFF. The CDR3, as DNA: TGTGCCAGCAGCCCTGGGACAGGGGGCGCCCGGGGAACTGAAGCTTTCTTT.

The chain is built from TRBV28 and TRBJ2-1; D is possibly TRBD2 (6 bases). Germline V lookup: CDR1 MDHEN, CDR2 SYDVKM. The CDR3 spans 17 residues. The V and J ends lost 7 bases and 1 base respectively, with 20 bases between them. CDR3 loop: CASTTPAAGPSYNEQFF. The CDR3 DNA follows: TGTGCCAGCACGACGCCCGCGGCGGGACCGTCCTACAATGAGCAGTTCTTC.

CDR3: CASSSGQRGSPQDTQYF. The CDR3 DNA reads as TGTGCCAGCAGCTCAGGCCAACGGGGGTCCCCACAAGATACGCAGTATTTT. The chain combines TRBV7-3 with TRBJ2-3; D is perhaps TRBD2 (6 bases). The germline V gene has CDR1 SGHTA and CDR2 FQGTGA. The CDR3 loop spans 17 amino acids. Trimming removed 4 bases at V and 5 bases at J, with 22 bases between. Filled out from reference TRBV7-3 and TRBJ2-3, the complete variable domain reads GAGVSQTPSNKVTEKGKYVELRCDPISGHTALYWYRQSLGQGPEFLIYFQGTGAADDSGLPNDRFFAVRPEGSVSTLKIQRTERGDSAVYLCASSSGQRGSPQDTQYFGPGTRLTVL.

This rearrangement joins TRBV6-1 to TRBJ1-3, with D possibly being TRBD1 (5 bases). The ends were cut back, 5 bases at V and 3 bases at J, with 11 bases in the middle. The germline CDR1 and CDR2 sequences are MNHNS and SASEGT. The CDR3 totals 14 residues. CDR3 nucleotide sequence: TGTGCCAGCAGTACCGGGACGGGTGGAAACACCATATATTTT. The encoded protein is CASSTGTGGNTIYF.

The chain joins TRBV25-1 to TRBJ1-5; 7 nucleotides match TRBD1. The CDR3 is 16 residues long. The J segment lost 1 base and the V segment lost 5 bases, leaving 8 bases of the junction unmatched. Looked up from germline, CDR1 is MGHDK and CDR2 is SYGVNS. CDR3 nucleotide sequence: TGTGCCAGCAGTCCTAAGGCAGGGGGAAGCAATCAGCCCCAGCATTTT. As protein: CASSPKAGGSNQPQHF.

This clone was picked up a small number of times. The V gene is TRBV2, the J gene TRBJ1-5; D ambiguous. The CDR3 is 13 residues long. Looked up from germline, CDR1 is SNHLY and CDR2 is FYNNEI. Trimming shortened V by 8 bases and J by 4 bases, and 12 bases separated the two germline ends. The CDR3 here is CASGPRWNQPQHF. In DNA form, the CDR3 reads TGTGCCAGCGGACCCAGGTGGAATCAGCCCCAGCATTTT.

The chain is built from TRBV5-6 and TRBJ2-3, with 7 bases identical to TRBD1. V lost 0 bases, J lost 2 bases, and 3 bases stayed unmatched. Germline CDR1 SGHDT, CDR2 YYEEEE. CDR3 length equals 15 residues. CDR3 sequence (DNA): TGTGCCAGCAGCTTGGCCAGGGGGAACACAGATACGCAGTATTTT. Translated: CASSLARGNTDTQYF.

The rearrangement joins TRBV27 to TRBJ2-1; 15 nucleotides agree with TRBD2. Losses at the gene ends were 6 bases for V and 9 bases for J; bases not matched to a gene: 3. Germline V gene sequence: CDR1 MNHEY, CDR2 SMNVEV (reference sequence). This CDR3 has 14 residues. As DNA, the CDR3 is TGTGCCAGCAGGGGACTAGCGGGAGGTTTTGAGCAGTTCTTC. Amino acid sequence: CASRGLAGGFEQFF.

The chain has TRBV2 and TRBJ2-7; no reliable D call. The CDR3 has 15 residues. CDR1 SNHLY and CDR2 FYNNEI come from the germline V gene. Trimming removed 1 base at V and 0 bases at J, with 10 bases between. CDR3 sequence reads: CASSEEWNSSYEQYF. The CDR3 DNA reads as TGTGCCAGCAGTGAAGAGTGGAACAGCTCCTACGAGCAGTACTTC.

This clone was observed a few times. V gene TRBV5-4 combines with J gene TRBJ2-1, with 10 bases lining up with TRBD1. The CDR3 runs 15 residues. Germline V gives CDR1 SGHNT, CDR2 YYREEE (reference sequence). J gave up 12 bases and V 5 bases, and 14 bases lay outside the gene matches. The CDR3 DNA reads as TGTGCCAGCAGTTCCCCGGGACAGGGGATTTATGGGCAGTTCTTC. Translated, it gives CASSSPGQGIYGQFF.

This chain links TRBV6-1 with TRBJ2-1, with TRBD2 matching 7 bases. In germline, CDR1 is MNHNS, CDR2 SASEGT. The CDR3 totals 15 residues. With V trimmed by 6 bases and J by 1 base, 6 bases remained unmatched. The CDR3 coding sequence is TGTGCCAGCAGGGACCTAGCGGCGTCCTACAATGAGCAGTTCTTC. Amino acid sequence: CASRDLAASYNEQFF.

CDR3 bases: TGTGCCAGCAGCACCAGCTCCTACAATGAGCAGTTCTTC. This translates into CASSTSSYNEQFF. The V gene is TRBV7-3, the J gene TRBJ2-1; D call uncertain. Germline CDR1 reads SGHTA; CDR2 reads FQGTGA. Trimming left V 5 bases short and J 0 bases short, with 5 bases between. The CDR3 has 13 residues.

Worth noting for this clone: A read error may account for a junction end that differs from germline. The J gene is TRBJ2-7, the V gene TRBV4-1, with 8 bases lining up with TRBD1. The CDR3 loop spans 15 amino acids. Germline CDR1 is MGHRA and CDR2 is YSYEKL. As DNA, the CDR3 is TGCGCCAGCAGCCATTCCGACAGGGGATCCTCCGAGCAGTACTTC. Protein product: CASSHSDRGSSEQYF.

The chain links TRBV27 to TRBJ2-1, with D tentatively TRBD1 (6 bases). The V gene lost 7 bases and the J gene lost 1 base, with 8 bases spanning the gap. Germline assignment: CDR1 MNHEY and CDR2 SMNVEV (reference sequence). The CDR3 is 13 amino acids. CDR3 in amino acids: CASTGTSYNEQFF. The DNA for the CDR3 is TGTGCCAGCACCGGGACATCCTACAATGAGCAGTTCTTC.

J is TRBJ1-1 and V is TRBV27; no firm D call. Germline assignment: CDR1 MNHEY and CDR2 SMNVEV (reference sequence). V lost 7 bases and J 1 base, leaving 10 bases between the germline ends. CDR3 length: 13 amino acids. The CDR3 protein is CASMRTPNTEAFF. The CDR3 DNA reads TGTGCCAGCATGCGGACCCCGAACACTGAAGCTTTCTTT.

The genes are TRBV9 and TRBJ1-3, with D possibly matching TRBD1 (5 bases). This CDR3 comprises 15 residues. Germline V gene sequence: CDR1 SGDLS, CDR2 YYNGEE. Deletions cut 4 bases from V and 3 bases from J, with 14 bases between. The CDR3 region is CASSPQGVGGNTIYF. As DNA, the CDR3 is TGTGCCAGCAGCCCCCAGGGTGTAGGTGGAAACACCATATATTTT.

This clone was picked up a small number of times. V and J are TRBV19 and TRBJ1-5, with 9 bases matching TRBD1. The CDR3 is 14 amino acids. J gave up 7 bases and V 7 bases, and 8 bases lay outside the gene matches. Germline assignment: CDR1 LNHDA and CDR2 SQIVND (reference sequence). The CDR3 bases are TGTGCCAGTAATTTGGGGACAGGGTCCCAGCCCCAGCATTTT. It specifies CASNLGTGSQPQHF.

This chain links TRBV5-4 with TRBJ2-2; D not resolved. There are 12 residues in the CDR3. Germline CDR1 and CDR2: SGHNT and YYREEE (reference sequence). With 5 bases removed from V and 8 bases from J, the gap between germline ends came to 10 bases. CDR3 region: CASSFPAGELFF. The DNA for the CDR3 is TGTGCCAGCAGTTTCCCCGCTGGGGAGCTGTTTTTT.

In DNA, the CDR3 is TGTGCCAGCAGCTTCTCGGACTTCAATGAGCAGTTCTTC. It specifies CASSFSDFNEQFF. J is TRBJ2-1 and V is TRBV7-2, with D possibly being TRBD2 (5 bases). V shed 3 bases and J shed 6 bases, with 9 bases lying between them. This CDR3 has 13 residues. CDR1 is SGHTA and CDR2 is FQGNSA in the germline V gene.